Shown below are 7 T cell receptor beta chains from a single sample sequenced in a study of OX40 agonist ivuxolimab in advanced cancers. Profiled with immunoSEQ multiplex PCR; TCRdb holds only in-frame clones, not every one. The sample has around 65,000 clones, more than 85% seen once. The sample in question was CD4+ or CD8+ T cells sorted from blood, obtained in a trial of the OX40 agonist ivuxolimab. These receptors all come from an adult with an advanced solid tumor such as melanoma, head and neck, liver or kidney cancer.

This chain joins TRBV19 and TRBJ1-6; D remains unclear. Germline CDR1 and CDR2: LNHDA and SQIVND (reference sequence). Trimming pared 0 bases from V and 10 bases from J, leaving 22 bases between. The CDR3 totals 18 residues. The DNA of the CDR3 is TGTGCCAGTAGTATAGATCTATTTGCCGGAGGTCTGGGCTCACCCCTCCACTTT. This sequence encodes CASSIDLFAGGLGSPLHF. Filled out from reference TRBV19 and TRBJ1-6, the complete variable domain reads DGGITQSPKYLFRKEGQNVTLSCEQNLNHDAMYWYRQDPGQGLRLIYYSQIVNDFQKGDIAEGYSVSREKKESFPLTVTSAQKNPTAFYLCASSIDLFAGGLGSPLHFGNGTRLTVT.

The chain carries TRBV6-5 and TRBJ2-2; D is unresolved. In germline, CDR1 is MNHEY, CDR2 SVGAGI. The CDR3 has 13 amino acids. V was clipped by 2 bases and J by 3 bases, with 4 bases between them. CDR3 region: CASSYTDTGELFF. CDR3 nucleotides: TGTGCCAGCAGTTACACAGACACCGGGGAGCTGTTTTTT.

This rearrangement joins TRBV6-1 to TRBJ2-2, with a tentative D call TRBD2 (6 bases). Trimming pared 6 bases from V and 9 bases from J, leaving 11 bases between. The CDR3 consists of 12 residues. The V gene's germline CDR1 is MNHNS and CDR2 SASEGT. In nucleotides, the CDR3 is TGTGCCAGCAGGGGGGACTTCTGGGAGCTGTTTTTT. Encoded protein: CASRGDFWELFF.

This chain connects TRBV5-4 to TRBJ2-3; no reliable D call. The CDR3 length is 14 residues. Germline V gene data show CDR1 as SGHNT and CDR2 as YYREEE (reference sequence). Trimming pared 0 bases from V and 1 base from J, leaving 6 bases between. CDR3 protein: CASSLGAGTDTQYF. Here the CDR3 DNA reads TGTGCCAGCAGCTTGGGGGCAGGCACAGATACGCAGTATTTT.

This clone was seen just once. The genes are TRBV7-6 and TRBJ2-5; 7 nucleotides agree with TRBD2. The CDR3 length is 15 residues. From germline, CDR1 is SGHVS and CDR2 FNYEAQ. With 5 bases clipped from V and 5 bases from J, the junction kept 11 bases outside the gene matches. This CDR3 is CASSPGTTPQETQYF. The CDR3 DNA reads as TGTGCCAGCAGCCCAGGGACTACACCCCAGGAGACCCAGTACTTC.

This chain joins TRBV6-6 and TRBJ1-1, with D perhaps TRBD1 (6 bases). V shed 4 bases and J shed 5 bases, with 11 bases lying between them. Looked up from germline, CDR1 is MNHNY and CDR2 is SVGAGI (reference sequence). The length of the CDR3 is 13 residues. The CDR3 protein is CASSSQQGTEAFF. The CDR3 nucleotides read TGTGCCAGCAGTTCCCAACAGGGAACTGAAGCTTTCTTT.

The CDR3 reads CASSPRRNYGYTF. DNA for the CDR3: TGCGCCAGCAGCCCCAGGCGGAACTATGGCTACACCTTC. The J gene is TRBJ1-2, the V gene TRBV4-1; D gene uncertain. The CDR3 runs 13 residues. CDR1 and CDR2 from the germline V gene are MGHRA and YSYEKL. Trimming stripped 4 bases from V and 2 bases from J, with 8 bases between.